The rows below give T cell receptor beta chains drawn from one sample of a study of T cells in localized non-small cell lung cancer. The repertoire was sequenced with immunoSEQ multiplex PCR; TCRdb's copy has only in-frame clones and lacks some. Found here are 3,700 or so clones, less than 40% of them singletons; the top ten hold approximately 20%. The sequencing here drew on lung tumor tissue, taken before any cancer treatment. The receptors here all came from a male donor aged 60 or over with stage III lung adenocarcinoma. Each CDR3 is given with its conserved first and last residue. D genes are given only for firm matches. Clone size is shown for a subset of rows, as once, few, many or a class of expanded clone.

D gene	V gene	J gene	clone size	CDR3 protein	CDR3 DNA
NA	TRBV10-2	TRBJ1-1	NA	CARRGPDDTEAFF	TGCGCCAGAAGAGGACCCGACGACACTGAAGCTTTCTTT
NA	TRBV7-2	TRBJ1-2	NA	CASSFGGDYGYTF	TGTGCCAGCAGCTTTGGGGGGGACTATGGCTACACCTTC
NA	TRBV19	TRBJ2-2	NA	CASSIMAGSTGELFF	TGTGCCAGTAGTATCATGGCGGGGAGCACCGGGGAGCTGTTTTTT
NA	TRBV7-2	TRBJ1-2	NA	CASSLGELRGYTF	TGTGCCAGCTCCCTCGGGGAGCTTCGGGGCTACACCTTC
NA	TRBV11-3	TRBJ2-1	once	CASSHTGGTLGDEQFF	TGTGCCAGCAGCCACACCGGAGGGACCCTGGGGGATGAGCAGTTCTTC
NA	TRBV11-3	TRBJ1-1	NA	CASSLREVPNPNTEAFF	TGTGCCAGCAGCTTAAGAGAGGTGCCCAACCCGAACACTGAAGCTTTCTTT
NA	TRBV12-5	TRBJ2-7	NA	CASGLGTTRDEQYF	TGTGCTAGTGGTTTGGGGACTACTCGTGACGAGCAGTACTTC
TRBD2	TRBV10-3	TRBJ2-2	NA	CAISENERGGSGELFF	TGTGCCATCAGTGAGAACGAGCGGGGGGGCTCCGGGGAGCTGTTTTTT
NA	TRBV9	TRBJ1-1	medium-sized	CASSVGMSTEAFF	TGTGCCAGCAGCGTAGGTATGAGTACTGAAGCTTTCTTT
TRBD2	TRBV30	TRBJ2-7	NA	CAWSVPRGLAGGPDEQYF	TGTGCCTGGAGTGTTCCACGGGGACTAGCGGGGGGGCCGGACGAGCAGTACTTC
NA	TRBV6-8	TRBJ1-1	NA	CAIRQGLDTEAFF	TGTGCCATCAGGCAGGGATTGGACACTGAAGCTTTCTTT
TRBD1	TRBV11-3	TRBJ1-3	NA	CASSLTGDSGNTIYF	TGTGCCAGCAGCCTAACAGGGGACTCTGGAAACACCATATATTTT
NA	TRBV2	TRBJ1-3	NA	CASSFNQDLNTIYF	TGTGCCAGCAGCTTCAACCAGGACTTAAACACCATATATTTT
TRBD1	TRBV6-8	TRBJ1-5	few	CASSFPIGQGQQPQHF	TGTGCCAGCAGTTTCCCCATCGGACAGGGCCAACAGCCCCAGCATTTT